One T cell receptor (beta chain) is described in this entry. Its antigen is not identified. This CDR3 has 14 residues. V was clipped by 4 bases and J by 5 bases; unmatched bases: 8. From germline, CDR1 is SGHTS and CDR2 YDEGEE. The PCR employed 60 Vbeta primers together with 13 Jbeta primers. Produced via immunoSEQ multiplex PCR; TCRdb's table is partial and in-frame only. Of nearly 200,000 clones listed, roughly four fifths were seen once; the top ten hold about 0.092%. The data stem from a study of cytomegalovirus exposure and HLA in healthy donors. Broader study findings: Versus the approximately 700-donor mean, an Asian-associated ancestry cluster reportedly showed fewer N-insertions in a later analysis. Analyses of presence/absence relied on an assumption of roughly uniform sequencing depth across donors.

This chain uses TRBV5-8 with TRBJ1-2; 7 bases match TRBD1. The source is a boy aged 2 to 9 in good health and CMV-seronegative. Sequencing was carried out using PBMCs. DNA of the CDR3: TGTGCCAGCAGCGACCGGACAGGACCTTATGGCTACACCTTC. Translated: CASSDRTGPYGYTF.